A selection of T cell receptor beta chains follows, all from one sample in a study of T cell repertoires in cytomegalovirus infection. TCRdb processed the reads anew with MiXCR; each CDR3 protein has one entry. The data show about 900,000 distinct CDR3 sequences, about a third seen once. These TCRs' antigens remain unknown. Specimen: cultured CD8+ T cells from PBMCs, collected from culture after CMV antigen stimulation. The source of these receptors is a human donor in good health (CMV status not recorded). Some clones in this sample may be carry-over from other donors' samples. The CDR3 runs from the conserved cysteine through the conserved F or W. The D gene is left open where the match is weak. Rows may omit the clone size; those that give it use once, few, many or a size class.

size | D | J | length | V | CDR3 | DNA
- | - | TRBJ2-1 | 15 | TRBV28 | CASRSTGRYYNEQFF | TGTGCCAGCAGGAGTACAGGGAGATACTACAATGAGCAGTTCTTC
few | - | TRBJ2-2 | 13 | TRBV7-9 | CASSSEGTGELFF | TGTGCCAGCAGCTCAGAAGGGACCGGGGAGCTGTTTTTT
few | TRBD2 | TRBJ2-7 | 20 | TRBV24-1 | CATSRPGLAGAAMSPGEQYF | TGTGCCACCAGTAGGCCCGGACTAGCGGGGGCCGCGATGTCCCCGGGGGAGCAGTACTTC
few | TRBD1 | TRBJ2-3 | 14 | TRBV6-1 | CASSGDRARDTQYF | TGTGCCAGCAGTGGCGACAGGGCCCGAGATACGCAGTATTTT
- | - | TRBJ1-5 | 14 | TRBV12-3/TRBV12-4 | CASSTNRAHQPQHF | TGTGCCAGCAGTACCAACAGGGCTCATCAGCCCCAGCATTTT
few | - | TRBJ2-1 | 16 | TRBV7-2 | CASSPLGGGLHAEQFF | TGTGCCAGCAGCCCCCTTGGGGGGGGGCTCCACGCTGAGCAGTTCTTC
- | - | TRBJ2-6 | 18 | TRBV7-9 | CASSFRKGLTAGANVLTF | TGTGCCAGCAGCTTTCGTAAGGGATTGACAGCCGGGGCCAACGTCCTGACTTTC
many | TRBD1 | TRBJ2-1 | 15 | TRBV7-8 | CASSGTGGPNWEQFF | TGTGCCAGCAGCGGCACAGGGGGCCCAAATTGGGAGCAGTTCTTC
- | TRBD2 | TRBJ2-4 | 16 | TRBV10-3 | CAISGLAGAPENIQYF | TGTGCCATCAGTGGACTAGCGGGGGCCCCAGAAAACATTCAGTACTTC
many | - | TRBJ2-1 | 12 | TRBV12-3/TRBV12-4 | CASSPSVDEQFF | TGTGCCAGCAGCCCCTCCGTGGATGAGCAGTTCTTC
- | TRBD2 | TRBJ2-1 | 16 | TRBV4-3 | CASSQGTSGPYNEQFF | TGCGCCAGCAGCCAGGGGACTAGCGGCCCCTACAATGAGCAGTTCTTC
- | - | TRBJ2-7 | 13 | TRBV5-4 | CASSTSYGYEQYF | TGTGCCAGCAGCACTAGTTATGGCTACGAGCAGTACTTC
few | - | TRBJ1-1 | 15 | TRBV19 | CASSIEGSSNTEAFF | TGTGCCAGTAGTATAGAAGGCAGTTCGAACACTGAAGCTTTCTTT
- | TRBD2 | TRBJ2-1 | 17 | TRBV10-3 | CAIRSGLAASSYNEQFF | TGTGCCATCAGGAGTGGGCTAGCGGCGAGCTCCTACAATGAGCAGTTCTTC
few | - | TRBJ2-1 | 16 | TRBV9 | CASSPQGGGLVNEQFF | TGTGCCAGCAGCCCCCAGGGGGGGGGCCTTGTAAATGAGCAGTTCTTC
few | - | TRBJ2-7 | 14 | TRBV27 | CASSPADRSYEQYF | TGTGCCAGCAGCCCCGCCGACAGATCCTACGAGCAGTACTTC
- | TRBD2 | TRBJ2-5 | 16 | TRBV10-3 | CAISGAAGGVQETQYF | TGTGCCATCAGTGGTGCCGCGGGGGGAGTTCAAGAGACCCAGTACTTC
- | - | TRBJ2-3 | 12 | TRBV24-1 | CATSSGTDTQYF | TGTGCCACCAGCTCAGGGACTGATACGCAGTATTTT
few | TRBD1 | TRBJ1-4 | 16 | TRBV7-6 | CASSSYRGATNEKLFF | TGTGCCAGCAGCTCCTACAGGGGGGCCACTAATGAAAAACTGTTTTTT
many | TRBD1 | TRBJ2-1 | 17 | TRBV7-2 | CASSPPAGTGYFNEQFF | TGTGCCAGCAGCCCCCCGGCCGGGACAGGGTATTTCAATGAGCAGTTCTTC
few | TRBD1 | TRBJ2-1 | 14 | TRBV12-5 | CASGMTGPYNEQFF | TGTGCTAGTGGAATGACAGGGCCTTACAATGAGCAGTTCTTC